These 20 T cell receptor beta chains were all obtained from the same sample, sequenced in a study of control samples from healthy donors and cancer patients. Clones were read by immunoSEQ multiplex PCR, and TCRdb kept only the in-frame ones, dropping some. The sample shows 400,000 to 450,000 clones, about nine tenths of them seen only once. The sample taken for sequencing was PBMCs. These receptors were collected from a man aged 40-50 years with head and neck cancer.

The chain recombines TRBV11-2 with TRBJ1-6, with D hard to call. The V gene lost 2 bases and the J gene lost 7 bases, with 12 bases spanning the gap. This CDR3 is built from 15 residues. CDR1 SGHAT and CDR2 FQNNGV come from the germline V gene. The CDR3 sequence: CASSLPARLNSPLHF. Here the CDR3 DNA reads TGTGCCAGCAGCTTACCGGCGCGGTTAAATTCACCCCTCCACTTT. Full variable domain (outside the CDR3, taken from reference TRBV11-2 and TRBJ1-6): EAGVAQSPRYKIIEKRQSVAFWCNPISGHATLYWYQQILGQGPKLLIQFQNNGVVDDSQLPKDRFSAERLKGVDSTLKIQPAKLEDSAVYLCASSLPARLNSPLHFGNGTRLTVT.

The genes are TRBV28 and TRBJ1-5; 7 bases match TRBD1. The CDR3 covers 16 residues. With 2 bases clipped from V and 6 bases from J, the junction kept 10 bases outside the gene matches. Per germline, CDR1 MDHEN and CDR2 SYDVKM. The CDR3 DNA follows: TGTGCCAGCAGTTTACGGGGACAGCCTGTATCTCAGCCCCAGCATTTT. Protein product: CASSLRGQPVSQPQHF.

The gene calls are TRBV14 and TRBJ2-3; D perhaps matches TRBD1 (6 bases). The CDR3 has 15 residues. Trimming took 4 bases from V and 4 from J, leaving 15 bases between them. Germline V CDR1 and CDR2: SGHDN, FVKESK. The CDR3, as DNA: TGTGCCAGCAGCCTTAGCAGGGGCCGATCAGATACGCAGTATTTT. Translating it yields CASSLSRGRSDTQYF.

This clone occurred once. The chain combines TRBV9 with TRBJ1-4; unclear D gene. Germline CDR1 and CDR2: SGDLS and YYNGEE. CDR3 length: 16 amino acids. The V and J ends lost 1 base and 0 bases respectively, with 10 bases between them. The CDR3 nucleotides are TGTGCCAGCAGCGTATCAACAGCTACAACTAATGAAAAACTGTTTTTT. It is translated as CASSVSTATTNEKLFF. The whole variable domain, filled in from reference TRBV9 and TRBJ1-4, reads DSGVTQTPKHLITATGQRVTLRCSPRSGDLSVYWYQQSLDQGLQFLIQYYNGEERAKGNILERFSAQQFPDLHSELNLSSLELGDSALYFCASSVSTATTNEKLFFGSGTQLSVL.

The gene calls are TRBV19 and TRBJ1-5, with 8 positions matching TRBD1. Germline CDR1 LNHDA, CDR2 SQIVND (reference sequence). Trimming at V came to 5 bases and at J to 3 bases, leaving 9 bases not matched to a gene. The CDR3 runs to 16 residues. In DNA, the CDR3 is TGTGCCAGTAGTGGACTCGGGACAGGCAACAATCAGCCCCAGCATTTT. Amino acids: CASSGLGTGNNQPQHF.

The rearrangement joins TRBV29-1 to TRBJ2-5; D remains unclear. V lost 4 bases to trimming and J lost 1 base, with 4 bases between them. Germline CDR1 is SQVTM and CDR2 is ANQGSEA. The CDR3 sequence is 11 residues long. The CDR3 nucleotides read TGCAGCGTTGGGGTCCAAGAGACCCAGTACTTC. This gives the protein CSVGVQETQYF. Supplemented by reference TRBV29-1 and TRBJ2-5, the full variable domain reads SAVISQKPSRDICQRGTSLTIQCQVDSQVTMMFWYRQQPGQSLTLIATANQGSEATYESGFVIDKFPISRPNLTFSTLTVSNMSPEDSSIYLCSVGVQETQYFGPGTRLLVL.

The genes are TRBV24-1 and TRBJ2-7, with 8 bases fitting TRBD2. CDR3 length equals 16 residues. J was trimmed by 2 bases and V by 3 bases; bases with no gene match: 8. The germline V gene encodes CDR1 KGHDR and CDR2 SFDVKD. The CDR3 spells CATSDPGRGDPYEQYF. CDR3 coding DNA: TGTGCCACCAGTGATCCCGGGCGGGGGGACCCCTACGAGCAGTACTTC.

A single count supports this clone. The CDR3 region has the DNA TGTGCCAGCAGCCCCCGCCCAGGGGCGGGCTATGGCTACACCTTC. It specifies CASSPRPGAGYGYTF. The chain links TRBV7-3 to TRBJ1-2, with D tentatively TRBD1 (6 bases). Germline V CDR1 and CDR2: SGHTA, FQGTGA. Trimming cost V 5 bases and J 4 bases, with 17 bases left between them. This CDR3 contains 15 residues. Full variable domain (rest looked up from reference TRBV7-3 and TRBJ1-2): GAGVSQTPSNKVTEKGKYVELRCDPISGHTALYWYRQSLGQGPEFLIYFQGTGAADDSGLPNDRFFAVRPEGSVSTLKIQRTERGDSAVYLCASSPRPGAGYGYTFGSGTRLTVV.

This clone was counted between two and nine times. CDR3 amino acids: CATSLGDSNSPLHF. CDR3 in DNA: TGTGCCACCAGTCTCGGGGACAGCAATTCACCCCTCCACTTT. The rearrangement links TRBV15 to TRBJ1-6; 7 nucleotides line up with TRBD1. This CDR3 contains 14 residues. CDR1 is LNHNV and CDR2 is YYDKDF in the germline V gene (reference sequence). V gave up 6 bases and J gave up 7 bases; unmatched junction bases: 6. Full variable domain (remainder filled in from reference TRBV15 and TRBJ1-6): DAMVIQNPRYQVTQFGKPVTLSCSQTLNHNVMYWYQQKSSQAPKLLFHYYDKDFNNEADTPDNFQSRRPNTSFCFLDIRSPGLGDTAMYLCATSLGDSNSPLHFGNGTRLTVT.

The gene calls are TRBV7-8 and TRBJ1-5; D not resolved. The CDR3 sequence is 16 residues long. Germline V gene lookup returns CDR1 SGHVS and CDR2 FQNEAQ. V was pared by 1 base and J by 1 base, with 11 bases between. CDR3 in amino acids: CASSLGGIRSNQPQHF. The CDR3 nucleotides read TGTGCCAGCAGCTTAGGGGGTATACGGAGCAATCAGCCCCAGCATTTT.

The chain links TRBV25-1 to TRBJ1-1, with D hard to call. Germline-derived CDR1 and CDR2 are MGHDK and SYGVNS. CDR3 length: 11 amino acids. V gave up 3 bases and J gave up 11 bases, with 10 bases separating them. DNA for the CDR3: TGTGCCAGCAGTGACGGGGTAGTGGCTTTCTTT. Its translation: CASSDGVVAFF.

The chain couples TRBV12-5 to TRBJ1-1, with D hard to call. The CDR3 spans 13 residues. V dropped 0 bases and J dropped 11 bases, with 13 bases sitting between them. The V gene's germline CDR1 is LGHNT and CDR2 FRNRAP. The DNA for the CDR3 is TGTGCTAGTGGTTTGGTAGGGAGGAGGTCGGCTTTCTTT. Translating it yields CASGLVGRRSAFF.

The gene calls are TRBV12-5 and TRBJ2-7; 8 bases match TRBD1. The V gene end was trimmed by 4 bases and the J gene end by 3 bases; junction bases not matched to a gene: 2. This CDR3 has 13 residues. From germline, CDR1 is LGHNT and CDR2 FRNRAP. CDR3: CASGSGGIYEQYF. The CDR3 DNA is TGTGCTAGTGGTTCAGGGGGCATCTACGAGCAGTACTTC.

This chain joins TRBV9 and TRBJ1-1, with D maybe TRBD1 (5 bases). Germline V gives CDR1 SGDLS, CDR2 YYNGEE. Trimming pared 1 base from V and 0 bases from J, leaving 16 bases between. The CDR3 is 17 residues long. CDR3 DNA sequence: TGTGCCAGCAGCGTATACGGCCAGGGCCTTTTGAACACTGAAGCTTTCTTT. Amino acid sequence: CASSVYGQGLLNTEAFF.

The genes are TRBV24-1 and TRBJ1-2; possible D gene TRBD1, 6 bases. CDR3 size: 14 residues. Germline V gene sequence: CDR1 KGHDR, CDR2 SFDVKD. V lost 0 bases to trimming and J lost 7 bases, with 11 bases between them. CDR3 DNA sequence: TGTGCCACCAGTGATTTGAACAGGGTAACTGGCTACACCTTC. It specifies CATSDLNRVTGYTF.

The genes are TRBV9 and TRBJ1-3; D is possibly TRBD1 (6 bases). Germline-derived CDR1 and CDR2 are SGDLS and YYNGEE. CDR3 size: 15 residues. The ends were cut back, 4 bases at V and 0 bases at J, with 11 bases in the middle. CDR3 DNA sequence: TGTGCCAGCAGCCTCGGACAGTACTCTGGAAACACCATATATTTT. Residues: CASSLGQYSGNTIYF.

The chain employs TRBV2 and TRBJ2-7, with TRBD2 identical over 7 bases. CDR1 and CDR2 from the germline V gene are SNHLY and FYNNEI. The CDR3 is made up of 14 amino acids. After removal of 2 bases from V and 2 bases from J, the junction contained 3 bases not matched to a gene. This chain's CDR3 is CASSETSVAYEQYF. CDR3 sequence (DNA): TGTGCCAGCAGTGAAACTAGCGTAGCCTACGAGCAGTACTTC.

The chain couples TRBV10-3 to TRBJ1-5, with D perhaps TRBD1 (5 bases). Germline V gene lookup returns CDR1 ENHRY and CDR2 SYGVKD. Trimming stripped 7 bases from V and 3 bases from J, with 10 bases between. The CDR3 length is 13 residues. CDR3 sequence (DNA): TGTGCCATCACAGACAGCATCAATCAGCCCCAGCATTTT. Encoded protein: CAITDSINQPQHF.

The J gene is TRBJ2-1, the V gene TRBV27; TRBD2 matches 11 bases. Germline V gene sequence: CDR1 MNHEY, CDR2 SMNVEV (reference sequence). The CDR3 is made up of 18 amino acids. J was trimmed by 6 bases and V by 5 bases; bases with no gene match: 15. The CDR3 here is CASSITFIAGGLFNEQFF. The CDR3 DNA reads as TGTGCCAGCAGTATAACCTTTATAGCGGGAGGGCTTTTCAATGAGCAGTTCTTC.

This clone was seen more than once but under ten times. This chain joins TRBV19 and TRBJ1-5, with D possibly matching TRBD1 (6 bases). This CDR3 is built from 15 residues. Germline V gene lookup returns CDR1 LNHDA and CDR2 SQIVND (reference sequence). Trimming removed 6 bases from V and 5 bases from J, with 17 bases in between. CDR3 bases: TGTGCCAGTAGAACGGCCAGGGGAGGGGATCAGCCCCAGCATTTT. Encoded protein: CASRTARGGDQPQHF. The full variable domain, its missing parts supplied by reference TRBV19 and TRBJ1-5, is DGGITQSPKYLFRKEGQNVTLSCEQNLNHDAMYWYRQDPGQGLRLIYYSQIVNDFQKGDIAEGYSVSREKKESFPLTVTSAQKNPTAFYLCASRTARGGDQPQHFGDGTRLSIL.